The rows below give T cell receptor beta chains drawn from one sample of a study of response to subunit inactivated influenza vaccine. TCRdb ran MiXCR on the RT-PCR reads and lists one entry per CDR3 protein. Here the sample spans over 400,000 distinct CDR3 sequences, 9.5% to 13% being singletons. Sequencing was performed on PBMCs from blood, taken roughly 45 days after vaccination. The source of these receptors is a man aged 45 to 65 who received an inactivated influenza vaccine. Each CDR3 is given with its conserved first and last residue. The order of the fields is J gene, D gene, V gene, clone size, CDR3 DNA, CDR3 protein. A D gene is named only where the DNA matches it firmly. A clone size is listed for some rows: how often the clone was seen (once, few, many), or a class if it is expanded.

J: TRBJ2-6
D: -
V: TRBV6-2/TRBV6-3
size: few
DNA: TGTGCCAGCAGTTACTCGAGTCCCGGGACGGTACTCTCTGGGGCCAACGTCCTGACTTTC
CDR3: CASSYSSPGTVLSGANVLTF

J: TRBJ2-5
D: TRBD1
V: TRBV7-2
size: -
DNA: TGTGCCAGCAGCTTTCCCGGGACAGGGGGTATGGAGACCCAGTACTTC
CDR3: CASSFPGTGGMETQYF

J: TRBJ2-7
D: -
V: TRBV5-1
size: many
DNA: TGCGCCAGCAGCTTGGAATGGGCAGGGAGCTACGAGCAGTACTTC
CDR3: CASSLEWAGSYEQYF

J: TRBJ2-3
D: -
V: TRBV5-1
size: -
DNA: TGCGCCAGCAGCTTCGGCAGGGGCAGAGGGGCCACCACAGATACGCAGTATTTT
CDR3: CASSFGRGRGATTDTQYF

J: TRBJ2-7
D: -
V: TRBV4-2
size: few
DNA: TGTGCCAGCAGCCAAGTTCCCCAGTACGAGCAGTACTTC
CDR3: CASSQVPQYEQYF

J: TRBJ2-7
D: -
V: TRBV29-1
size: -
DNA: TGCAGCGTTGAAGATAGTATCGGGGTTTTCAACGAGCAGTACTTC
CDR3: CSVEDSIGVFNEQYF

J: TRBJ2-7
D: -
V: TRBV7-2
size: many
DNA: TGTGCCAGCAGCTTAGAGGGGCCACCCACCTACGAGCAGTACTTC
CDR3: CASSLEGPPTYEQYF

J: TRBJ2-7
D: TRBD2
V: TRBV7-9
size: many
DNA: TGTGCCAGCAGCTTACCGGGGGGGCGCACCTACGAGCAGTACTTC
CDR3: CASSLPGGRTYEQYF

J: TRBJ2-7
D: TRBD1
V: TRBV3-1
size: -
DNA: TGTGCCAGCTCTACCGGGACAGGGCGCTACGAGCAGTACTTC
CDR3: CASSTGTGRYEQYF

J: TRBJ2-1
D: TRBD1
V: TRBV11-2
size: few
DNA: TGTGCCAGCAGCTTAGATGCAGGGGGATACAATGAGCAGTTCTTC
CDR3: CASSLDAGGYNEQFF

J: TRBJ1-1
D: -
V: TRBV7-2
size: few
DNA: TGTGCCAGCAGCTCAGCGAGGGTACTAAGTCGCACTGAAGCTTTCTTT
CDR3: CASSSARVLSRTEAFF

J: TRBJ2-5
D: -
V: TRBV9
size: many
DNA: TGTGCCAGCAGCGTAGATCGGGCAGGTGGGGAGACCCAGTACTTC
CDR3: CASSVDRAGGETQYF

J: TRBJ2-7
D: TRBD2
V: TRBV7-2
size: -
DNA: TGTGCCAGCAGCTTACAAGCGGGAGGCCTCTACGAGCAGTACTTC
CDR3: CASSLQAGGLYEQYF

J: TRBJ2-5
D: -
V: TRBV7-2
size: few
DNA: TGTGCCAGCAATTCCGAAAGGACTGTAGAGACCCAGTACTTC
CDR3: CASNSERTVETQYF

J: TRBJ2-2
D: TRBD2
V: TRBV20-1
size: -
DNA: TGCAGTGCCACCGGACTAGCGGGGGGGAACACCGGGGAGCTGTTTTTT
CDR3: CSATGLAGGNTGELFF

J: TRBJ1-3
D: -
V: TRBV5-1
size: many
DNA: TGCGCCAGCAGCTTGGCCGCAGGTTTTGGAAACACCATATATTTT
CDR3: CASSLAAGFGNTIYF

J: TRBJ2-2
D: TRBD1
V: TRBV7-2
size: -
DNA: TGTGCCAGCAGCCTCTGGACAGGGGGATACACCGGGGAGCTGTTTTTT
CDR3: CASSLWTGGYTGELFF

J: TRBJ2-1
D: -
V: TRBV4-1
size: many
DNA: TGCGCCAGCAGCCAAGATCTATGGATTAATGAGCAGTTCTTC
CDR3: CASSQDLWINEQFF

J: TRBJ2-5
D: TRBD2
V: TRBV4-2
size: few
DNA: TGTGCCAGCAGCCAAGACGTAGCGGGAGAGGTGACCCAGTACTTC
CDR3: CASSQDVAGEVTQYF

J: TRBJ2-1
D: -
V: TRBV28
size: many
DNA: TGTGCCAGCAGTGGGAAGGCCGGGACACCAGGGAGGAATGAGCAGTTCTTC
CDR3: CASSGKAGTPGRNEQFF

J: TRBJ2-7
D: -
V: TRBV4-3
size: few
DNA: TGCGCCAGCAGCCAACCGCCCGGGACAATCAATAGCTCCTACGAGCAGTACTTC
CDR3: CASSQPPGTINSSYEQYF

J: TRBJ1-1
D: -
V: TRBV7-2
size: few
DNA: TGTGCCAGCAGCCCTCACCTCAGACAGCTGAACACTGAAGCTTTCTTT
CDR3: CASSPHLRQLNTEAFF

J: TRBJ2-5
D: -
V: TRBV5-1
size: many
DNA: TGCGCCAGCAGCTTGGAGGCCAGCGAGACCCAGTACTTC
CDR3: CASSLEASETQYF

J: TRBJ2-5
D: TRBD1
V: TRBV12-3/TRBV12-4
size: few
DNA: TGTGCCAGCAGTCACCGGACAGGTTACCAGTACTTC
CDR3: CASSHRTGYQYF

J: TRBJ2-1
D: TRBD2
V: TRBV10-2
size: -
DNA: TGCGCCAGCAGATCCTTAGCGGGGGGGCCCAATGAGCAGTTCTTC
CDR3: CASRSLAGGPNEQFF

J: TRBJ2-7
D: -
V: TRBV10-3
size: many
DNA: TGTGCCATCGGGTTAGGTGGCTTCTCCTACGAGCAGTACTTC
CDR3: CAIGLGGFSYEQYF

J: TRBJ2-2
D: TRBD2
V: TRBV19
size: few
DNA: TGTGCCAGTAGTAGGACTAGCGGGAGAACCGGGGAGCTGTTTTTT
CDR3: CASSRTSGRTGELFF

J: TRBJ1-2
D: -
V: TRBV20-1
size: few
DNA: TGCAGTGCTAGAGATCCCGGGACTCCCGAGGGCTACACCTTC
CDR3: CSARDPGTPEGYTF

J: TRBJ2-6
D: TRBD1
V: TRBV9
size: -
DNA: TGTGCCAGCAACCCGGGACAGGGTTCTGGGGCCAACGTCCTGACTTTC
CDR3: CASNPGQGSGANVLTF

J: TRBJ2-1
D: TRBD2
V: TRBV10-3
size: many
DNA: TGTGCCATCAGTGAGTTCGGACTAGCGGGGAACAATGAGCAGTTCTTC
CDR3: CAISEFGLAGNNEQFF

J: TRBJ2-3
D: TRBD2
V: TRBV5-1
size: many
DNA: TGCGCCAGCAGCTTGACTAGCGGGAGGGAGAAGACAGATACGCAGTATTTT
CDR3: CASSLTSGREKTDTQYF

J: TRBJ2-1
D: -
V: TRBV27
size: few
DNA: TGTGCCAGCAGACGTCGGGACGGCGGAGGCTCCTACAATGAGCAGTTCTTC
CDR3: CASRRRDGGGSYNEQFF

J: TRBJ2-4
D: TRBD2
V: TRBV5-1
size: -
DNA: TGCGCCAGCAGCAGTGGCGGGAGTTCTATTCAGTACTTC
CDR3: CASSSGGSSIQYF

J: TRBJ2-3
D: TRBD1
V: TRBV10-3
size: few
DNA: TGTGCCACACGACAGGGGGCAGATACGCAGTATTTT
CDR3: CATRQGADTQYF

J: TRBJ2-1
D: -
V: TRBV29-1
size: -
DNA: TGCAGCGGCCAAGGGGGGAGTCTCTCCTACAATGAGCAGTTCTTC
CDR3: CSGQGGSLSYNEQFF

J: TRBJ1-1
D: TRBD1
V: TRBV11-2
size: few
DNA: TGTGCCAGCAGCTTACCATCGCGACAGGGGCGCACTGAAGCTTTCTTT
CDR3: CASSLPSRQGRTEAFF

J: TRBJ2-5
D: -
V: TRBV11-1
size: -
DNA: TGTGCCAGCAGCTTGTCACAGGGTTGGGCCCAAGAGACCCAGTACTTC
CDR3: CASSLSQGWAQETQYF

J: TRBJ2-2
D: TRBD1
V: TRBV6-2/TRBV6-3
size: many
DNA: TGTGCCAGCAGTTACGAGGACAGGGGATGGGGAGACACCGGGGAGCTGTTTTTT
CDR3: CASSYEDRGWGDTGELFF

J: TRBJ2-7
D: TRBD1
V: TRBV2
size: few
DNA: TGTGCCAGCAGTGAAGAGACAGGGGGACACGAGCAGTACTTC
CDR3: CASSEETGGHEQYF

J: TRBJ2-1
D: -
V: TRBV24-1
size: -
DNA: TGTGCCACCAGTGATTTGATTAATGAGCAGTTCTTC
CDR3: CATSDLINEQFF

J: TRBJ2-7
D: TRBD1
V: TRBV20-1
size: few
DNA: TGCAGTGCTAACCGAAGACAGGGACCCTCCTACGAGCAGTACTTC
CDR3: CSANRRQGPSYEQYF

J: TRBJ2-1
D: -
V: TRBV20-1
size: -
DNA: TGCAGTGCTAGAGACCTACTAGCAAATGAGCAGTTCTTC
CDR3: CSARDLLANEQFF

J: TRBJ2-7
D: -
V: TRBV12-3/TRBV12-4
size: many
DNA: TGTGCCAGCAGTTTAGCTCTAGCGCTCACCTACGAGCAGTACTTC
CDR3: CASSLALALTYEQYF

J: TRBJ2-7
D: TRBD2
V: TRBV20-1
size: once
DNA: TGCAGTGCCCAGACTCCGGGACTAGCGGGAGGGACCCGTAGTGAGCAGTACTTC
CDR3: CSAQTPGLAGGTRSEQYF

J: TRBJ2-2
D: -
V: TRBV5-1
size: few
DNA: TGCGCCAGCAGCTTGGATCAGGCTAGCACCGGGGAGCTGTTTTTT
CDR3: CASSLDQASTGELFF

J: TRBJ1-4
D: TRBD1
V: TRBV7-2
size: -
DNA: TGTGCCAGCAGCTCTAGACAGGGGGGTGAAAAACTGTTTTTT
CDR3: CASSSRQGGEKLFF

J: TRBJ1-1
D: TRBD1
V: TRBV5-5
size: few
DNA: TGTGCCAGCAGCTGGACAGGGGGTCTGGTTACTGAAGCTTTCTTT
CDR3: CASSWTGGLVTEAFF